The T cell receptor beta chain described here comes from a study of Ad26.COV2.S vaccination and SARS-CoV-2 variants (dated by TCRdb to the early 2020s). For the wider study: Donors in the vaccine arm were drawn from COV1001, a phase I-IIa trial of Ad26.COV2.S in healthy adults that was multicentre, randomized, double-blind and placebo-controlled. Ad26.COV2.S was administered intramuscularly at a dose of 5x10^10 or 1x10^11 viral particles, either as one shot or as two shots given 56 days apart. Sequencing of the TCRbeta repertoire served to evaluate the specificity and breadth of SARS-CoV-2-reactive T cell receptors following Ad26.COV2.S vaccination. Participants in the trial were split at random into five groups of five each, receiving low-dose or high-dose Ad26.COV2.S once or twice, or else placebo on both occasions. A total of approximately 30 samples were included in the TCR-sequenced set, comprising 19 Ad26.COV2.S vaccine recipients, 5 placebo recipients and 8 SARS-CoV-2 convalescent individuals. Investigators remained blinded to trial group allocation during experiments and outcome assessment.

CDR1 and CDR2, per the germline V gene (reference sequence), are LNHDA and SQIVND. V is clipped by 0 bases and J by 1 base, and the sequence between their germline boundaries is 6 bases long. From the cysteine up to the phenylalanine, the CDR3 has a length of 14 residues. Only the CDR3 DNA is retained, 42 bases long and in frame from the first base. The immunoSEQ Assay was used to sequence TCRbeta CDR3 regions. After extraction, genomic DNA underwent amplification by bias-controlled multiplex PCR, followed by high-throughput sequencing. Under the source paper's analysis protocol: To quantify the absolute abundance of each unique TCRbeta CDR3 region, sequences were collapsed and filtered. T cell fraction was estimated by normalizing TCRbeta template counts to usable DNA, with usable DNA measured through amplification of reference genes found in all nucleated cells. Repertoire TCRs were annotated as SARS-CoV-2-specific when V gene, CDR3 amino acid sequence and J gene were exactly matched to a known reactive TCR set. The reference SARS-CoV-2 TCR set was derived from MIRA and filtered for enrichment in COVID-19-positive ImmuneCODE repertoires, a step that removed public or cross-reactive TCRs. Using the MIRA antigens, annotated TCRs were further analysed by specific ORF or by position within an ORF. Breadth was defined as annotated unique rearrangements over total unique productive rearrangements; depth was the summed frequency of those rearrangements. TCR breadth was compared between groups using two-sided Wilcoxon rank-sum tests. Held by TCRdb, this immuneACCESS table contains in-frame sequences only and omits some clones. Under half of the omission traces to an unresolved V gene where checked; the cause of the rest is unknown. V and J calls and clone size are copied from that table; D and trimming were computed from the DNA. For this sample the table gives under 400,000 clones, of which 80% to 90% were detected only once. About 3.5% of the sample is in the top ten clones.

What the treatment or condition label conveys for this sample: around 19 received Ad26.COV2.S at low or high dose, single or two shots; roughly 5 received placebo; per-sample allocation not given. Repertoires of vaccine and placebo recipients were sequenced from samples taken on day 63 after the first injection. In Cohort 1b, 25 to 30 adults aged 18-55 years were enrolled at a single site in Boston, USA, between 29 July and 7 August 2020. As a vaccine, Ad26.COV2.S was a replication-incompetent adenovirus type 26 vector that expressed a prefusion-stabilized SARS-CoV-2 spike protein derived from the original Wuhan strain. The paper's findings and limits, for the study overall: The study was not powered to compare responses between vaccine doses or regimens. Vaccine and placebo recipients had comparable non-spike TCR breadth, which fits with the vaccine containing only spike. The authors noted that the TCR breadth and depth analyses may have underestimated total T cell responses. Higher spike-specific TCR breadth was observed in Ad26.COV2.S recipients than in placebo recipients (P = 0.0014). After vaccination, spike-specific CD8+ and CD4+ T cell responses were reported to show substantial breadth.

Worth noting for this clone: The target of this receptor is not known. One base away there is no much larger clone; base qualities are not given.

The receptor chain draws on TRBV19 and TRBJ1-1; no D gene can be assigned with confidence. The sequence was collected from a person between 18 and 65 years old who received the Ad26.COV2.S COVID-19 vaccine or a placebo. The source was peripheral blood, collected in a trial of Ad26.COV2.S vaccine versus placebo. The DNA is TGTGCCAGTAGTATAGATCGGGCGAACACTGAAGCTTTCTTT. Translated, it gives CASSIDRANTEAFF. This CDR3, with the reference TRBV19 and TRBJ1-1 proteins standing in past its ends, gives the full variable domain DGGITQSPKYLFRKEGQNVTLSCEQNLNHDAMYWYRQDPGQGLRLIYYSQIVNDFQKGDIAEGYSVSREKKESFPLTVTSAQKNPTAFYLCASSIDRANTEAFFGQGTRLTVV.